This TCR beta chain was retrieved from a study of T cell responses to AZD1222 COVID-19 vaccine. The V and J ends lost 5 bases and 8 bases respectively, with 13 bases between them. CDR1 is SEHNR, CDR2 FQNEAQ, per germline (reference sequence). The CDR3 has 14 residues. Sequenced by immunoSEQ multiplex PCR; TCRdb stores in-frame clones only, minus some. The repertoire includes 100,000 to 130,000 clones, around 92% of them detected once, and 7.5% to 9.5% sits in the top ten. Sequences were derived from peripheral blood, sampled 28 days after the second AZD1222 dose. The chain carries TRBV7-9 and TRBJ1-6; possibly TRBD1 for D (5 bases). The receptor's source is an adult who received the AZD1222 COVID-19 vaccine. CDR3 sequence (DNA): TGTGCCAGCAGCATGCCGGGACGGTATTCACCCCTCCACTTT. Translating it yields CASSMPGRYSPLHF.